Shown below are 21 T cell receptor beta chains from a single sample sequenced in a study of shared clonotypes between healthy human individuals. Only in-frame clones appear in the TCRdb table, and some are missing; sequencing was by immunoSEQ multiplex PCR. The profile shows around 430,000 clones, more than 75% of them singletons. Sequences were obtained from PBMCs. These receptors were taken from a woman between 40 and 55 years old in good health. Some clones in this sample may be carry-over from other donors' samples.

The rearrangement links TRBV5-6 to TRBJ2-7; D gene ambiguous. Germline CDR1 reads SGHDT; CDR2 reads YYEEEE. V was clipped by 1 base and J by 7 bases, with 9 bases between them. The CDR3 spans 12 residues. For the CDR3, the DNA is TGTGCCAGCAGCTTGCGAGTTTGGGAGCAGTACTTC. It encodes CASSLRVWEQYF.

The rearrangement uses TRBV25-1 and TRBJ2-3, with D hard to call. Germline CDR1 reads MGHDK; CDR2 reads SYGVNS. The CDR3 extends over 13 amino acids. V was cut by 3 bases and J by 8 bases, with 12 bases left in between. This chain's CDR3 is CASSDLSGRTQYF. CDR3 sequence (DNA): TGTGCCAGCAGTGATCTTTCTGGTCGTACGCAGTATTTT.

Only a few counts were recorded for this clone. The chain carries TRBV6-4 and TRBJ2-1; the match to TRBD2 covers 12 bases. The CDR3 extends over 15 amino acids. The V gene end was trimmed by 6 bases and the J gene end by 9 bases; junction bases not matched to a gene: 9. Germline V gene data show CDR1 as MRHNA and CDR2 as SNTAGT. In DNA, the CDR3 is TGTGCCAGCAGCCCCCTAGCGGGAGGGCCCGGTGAGCAGTTCTTC. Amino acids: CASSPLAGGPGEQFF.

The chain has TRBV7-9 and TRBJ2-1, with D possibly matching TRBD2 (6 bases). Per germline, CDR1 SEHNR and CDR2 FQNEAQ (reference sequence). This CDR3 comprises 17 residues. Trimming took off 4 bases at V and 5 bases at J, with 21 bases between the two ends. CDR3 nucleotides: TGTGCCAGCAGCTCCCGAGGGGTGAGCGGAGGGAACAATGAGCAGTTCTTC. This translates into CASSSRGVSGGNNEQFF.

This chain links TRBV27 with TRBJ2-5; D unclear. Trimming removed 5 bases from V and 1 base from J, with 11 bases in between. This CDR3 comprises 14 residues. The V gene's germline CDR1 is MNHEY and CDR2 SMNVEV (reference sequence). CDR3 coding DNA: TGTGCCAGCAGTCCAGAGGAGATCCAAGAGACCCAGTACTTC. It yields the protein CASSPEEIQETQYF.

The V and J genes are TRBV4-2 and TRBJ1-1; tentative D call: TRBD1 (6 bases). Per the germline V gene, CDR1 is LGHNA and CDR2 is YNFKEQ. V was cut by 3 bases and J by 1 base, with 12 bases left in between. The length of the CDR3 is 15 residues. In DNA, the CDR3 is TGTGCCAGCAGCCAGAGGGGGGATGGGAACACTGAAGCTTTCTTT. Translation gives CASSQRGDGNTEAFF.

The CDR3 DNA reads TGTGCCAGCAGCGTAGGTCCAGGGGTGGCCAACGTCCTGACTTTC. Encoded protein: CASSVGPGVANVLTF. V and J are TRBV9 and TRBJ2-6; D may be TRBD1 (6 bases). The CDR3 sequence is 15 residues long. CDR1 and CDR2 (germline): SGDLS, YYNGEE. Trimming removed 0 bases from V and 6 bases from J, with 10 bases in between.

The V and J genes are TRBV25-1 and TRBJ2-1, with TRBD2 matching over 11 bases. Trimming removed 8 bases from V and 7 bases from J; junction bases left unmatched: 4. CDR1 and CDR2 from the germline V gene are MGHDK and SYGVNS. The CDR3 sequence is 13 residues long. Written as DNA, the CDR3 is TGTGCCAGCTCCTGGACTAGCGGGAATGAGCAGTTCTTC. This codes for CASSWTSGNEQFF.

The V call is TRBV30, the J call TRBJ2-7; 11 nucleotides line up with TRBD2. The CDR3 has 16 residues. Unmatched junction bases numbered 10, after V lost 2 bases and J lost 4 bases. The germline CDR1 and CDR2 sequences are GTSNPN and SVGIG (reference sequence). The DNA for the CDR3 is TGTGCCTGGAGTAGGGGTTCCGGGACTAGCGGTTACGAGCAGTACTTC. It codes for CAWSRGSGTSGYEQYF.

The CDR3 is CSVGSASGSLAEQYF. The CDR3 DNA sequence: TGCAGCGTTGGGAGCGCTAGCGGGAGTCTCGCCGAGCAGTACTTC. The rearrangement joins TRBV29-1 to TRBJ2-5; 10 nucleotides match TRBD2. TRBJ2-7 explains the end of the DNA better; the J call may be wrong. The CDR3 spans 15 residues. Germline V CDR1 and CDR2: SQVTM, ANQGSEA.

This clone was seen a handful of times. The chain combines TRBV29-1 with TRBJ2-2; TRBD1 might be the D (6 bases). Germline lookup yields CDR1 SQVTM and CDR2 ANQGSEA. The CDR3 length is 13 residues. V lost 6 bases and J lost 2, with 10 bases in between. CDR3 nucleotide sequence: TGCAGCGTCAAGGACAGAAACACCGGGGAGCTGTTTTTT. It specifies CSVKDRNTGELFF.

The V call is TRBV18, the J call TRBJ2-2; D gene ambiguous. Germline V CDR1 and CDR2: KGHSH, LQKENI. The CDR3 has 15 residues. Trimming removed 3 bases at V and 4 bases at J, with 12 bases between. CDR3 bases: TGTGCCAGCTCACCCGGCTCCCTGGGCACCGGGGAGCTGTTTTTT. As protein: CASSPGSLGTGELFF.

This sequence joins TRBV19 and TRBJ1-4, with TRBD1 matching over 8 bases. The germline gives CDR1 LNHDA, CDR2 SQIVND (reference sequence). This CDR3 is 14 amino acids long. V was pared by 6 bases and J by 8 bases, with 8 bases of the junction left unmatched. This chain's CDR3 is CASRLTGVGEKLFF. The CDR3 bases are TGTGCCAGTAGACTGACAGGGGTGGGCGAAAAACTGTTTTTT. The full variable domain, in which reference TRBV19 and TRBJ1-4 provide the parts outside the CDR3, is DGGITQSPKYLFRKEGQNVTLSCEQNLNHDAMYWYRQDPGQGLRLIYYSQIVNDFQKGDIAEGYSVSREKKESFPLTVTSAQKNPTAFYLCASRLTGVGEKLFFGSGTQLSVL.

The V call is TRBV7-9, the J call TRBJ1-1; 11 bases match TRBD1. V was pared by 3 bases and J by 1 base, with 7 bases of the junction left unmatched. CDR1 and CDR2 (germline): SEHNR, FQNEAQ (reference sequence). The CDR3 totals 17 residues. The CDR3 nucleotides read TGTGCCAGCAGCTTCCGGGACAGGGGGAGAGGGAACACTGAAGCTTTCTTT. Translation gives CASSFRDRGRGNTEAFF.

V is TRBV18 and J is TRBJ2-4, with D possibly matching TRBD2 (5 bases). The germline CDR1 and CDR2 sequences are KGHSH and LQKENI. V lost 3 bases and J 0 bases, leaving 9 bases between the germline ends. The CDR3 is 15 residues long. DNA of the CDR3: TGTGCCAGCTCACCGTCAGGACTAGCCAAAAACATTCAGTACTTC. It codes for CASSPSGLAKNIQYF.

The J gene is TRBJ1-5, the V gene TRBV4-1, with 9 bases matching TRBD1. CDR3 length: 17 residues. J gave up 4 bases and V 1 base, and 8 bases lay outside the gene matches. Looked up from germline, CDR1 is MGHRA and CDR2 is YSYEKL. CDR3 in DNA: TGCGCCAGCAGCCAAGGTCGGTTTGGGACAGGGAATCAGCCCCAGCATTTT. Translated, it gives CASSQGRFGTGNQPQHF.

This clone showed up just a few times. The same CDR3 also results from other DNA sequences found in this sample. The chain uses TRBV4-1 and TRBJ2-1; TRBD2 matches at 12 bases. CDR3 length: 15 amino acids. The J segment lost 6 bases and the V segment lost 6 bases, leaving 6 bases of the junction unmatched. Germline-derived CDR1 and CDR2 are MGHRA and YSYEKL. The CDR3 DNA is TGCGCCAGCAGGCCGGGACTAGCGGGTTCCAATGAGCAGTTCTTC. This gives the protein CASRPGLAGSNEQFF.

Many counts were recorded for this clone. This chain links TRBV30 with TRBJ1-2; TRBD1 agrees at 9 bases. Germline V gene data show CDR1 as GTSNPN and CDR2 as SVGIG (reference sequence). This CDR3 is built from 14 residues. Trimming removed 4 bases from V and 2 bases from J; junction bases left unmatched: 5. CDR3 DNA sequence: TGTGCCTGGAAGATGACAGGGGGAAACTATGGCTACACCTTC. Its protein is CAWKMTGGNYGYTF.

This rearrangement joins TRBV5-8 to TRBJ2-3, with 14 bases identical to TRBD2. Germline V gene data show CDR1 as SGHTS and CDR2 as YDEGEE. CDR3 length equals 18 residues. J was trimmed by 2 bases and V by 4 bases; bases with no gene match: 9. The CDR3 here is CASSTTGLAGVVTDTQYF. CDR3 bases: TGTGCCAGCAGCACTACGGGACTAGCGGGAGTAGTCACAGATACGCAGTATTTT.

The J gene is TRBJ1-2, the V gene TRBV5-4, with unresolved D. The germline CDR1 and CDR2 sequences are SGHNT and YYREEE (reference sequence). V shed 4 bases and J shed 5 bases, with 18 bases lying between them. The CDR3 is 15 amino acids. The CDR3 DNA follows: TGTGCCAGCAGCCCCTCCTGGGAGTCCTGGTATGGCTACACCTTC. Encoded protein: CASSPSWESWYGYTF.

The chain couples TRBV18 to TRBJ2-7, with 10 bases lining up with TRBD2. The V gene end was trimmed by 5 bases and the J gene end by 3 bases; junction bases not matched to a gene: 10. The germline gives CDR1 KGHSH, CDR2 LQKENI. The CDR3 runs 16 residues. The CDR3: CASSAGEREGHYEQYF. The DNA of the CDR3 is TGTGCCAGCTCAGCGGGGGAGCGGGAGGGCCACTACGAGCAGTACTTC.